Shown below are 5 T cell receptor beta chains from a single sample sequenced in a study of shared clonotypes between healthy human individuals. TCRdb's copy holds only in-frame clones and misses some; the assay was immunoSEQ multiplex PCR. The data show approximately 500,000 clones, with roughly 80% seen just once and 9.5% to 15% held by the top ten. Sequencing used PBMCs. The receptor source for this set is a woman aged 35 to 49 in good health. Some clones in this sample may be carry-over from other donors' samples.

A remark on this clone: One base separates it from a far larger clone, so it is likely a read error. Other DNA sequences in the same sample also yield this CDR3. The chain recombines TRBV30 with TRBJ2-5, with a possible D match to TRBD1 (5 bases). Trimming removed 1 base at V and 1 base at J, with 7 bases between. Germline CDR1 GTSNPN, CDR2 SVGIG (reference sequence). The CDR3 has 13 amino acids. The CDR3 reads CAWSGDSQETQYF. CDR3 DNA sequence: TGTGCCTGGAGTGGTGACAGCCAAGAGACCCAGTACTTC.

This clone was observed a single time. A far larger clone is off by one base, so a read error is likely. This CDR3 is also generated by other DNA sequences in the sample. This chain links TRBV10-3 with TRBJ1-1; D is uncertain. Germline-derived CDR1 and CDR2 are ENHRY and SYGVKD. Trimming took off 5 bases at V and 3 bases at J, with 19 bases between the two ends. The CDR3 loop spans 16 amino acids. The chain's CDR3 is CAISPRAGSLDTEAFF. The CDR3 DNA sequence: TGTGCCATCAGTCCACGGGCGGGGAGTTTGGACACTGAAGCTTTCTTT.

This clone was seen just once. This chain uses TRBV9 with TRBJ2-6; D remains ambiguous. Germline values: CDR1 SGDLS, CDR2 YYNGEE. Trimming shortened V by 3 bases and J by 1 base, and 14 bases separated the two germline ends. CDR3 length equals 17 residues. CDR3 sequence (DNA): TGTGCCAGCAGCGATACAACTAAGGAGTCTGGGGCCAACGTCCTGACTTTC. As protein: CASSDTTKESGANVLTF.

The V and J genes are TRBV23-1 and TRBJ2-7; weak D call: TRBD2 (5 bases). TRBV23-1 belongs to the ORF category, with a function that is uncertain. The CDR3 is 15 residues long. V lost 0 bases to trimming and J lost 6 bases, with 15 bases between them. The CDR3 DNA sequence: TGCGCCAGCAGTCAATCTTCCAGTCTTGGAGGCGAGCAGTACTTC. Its protein is CASSQSSSLGGEQYF.

DNA for the CDR3: TGTGCCAGCAATTTAGCCGAACCCCAAGAGACCCAGTACTTC. Amino acid sequence: CASNLAEPQETQYF. This chain joins TRBV6-5 and TRBJ2-5; D uncertain. Trimming cost V 7 bases and J 1 base, with 13 bases left between them. CDR1 and CDR2 from the germline V gene are MNHEY and SVGAGI. CDR3 length: 14 amino acids.